This T cell receptor (beta chain) was retrieved from a study of T-cell reconstitution after alpha-beta-depleted transplantation in children. With 3 bases clipped from V and 3 bases from J, the junction kept 13 bases outside the gene matches. This CDR3 comprises 17 residues. Germline CDR1 and CDR2: SGHDT and YYEEEE. This clonotype was detected a few times. A TCRbeta library incorporating unique molecular identifiers was prepared. TCRdb ran MiXCR on the PCR reads and lists one entry per CDR3 protein. This table has hundreds of thousands of distinct CDR3 sequences, around 12% appearing once. The sample consisted of PBMCs from the stem cell graft donor, taken from the stem cell graft. The TCR sequence derives from a human donor who donated a stem cell graft to a child with combined immunodeficiency. The chain links TRBV5-6 to TRBJ2-7; 9 bases line up with TRBD1. The CDR3 nucleotides read TGTGCCAGCAGCTGGTCCCGGGACAGGGAATGGTACTACGAGCAGTACTTC. This gives the protein CASSWSRDREWYYEQYF.